Below, 32 T cell receptor beta chains from the same sample are listed, as sequenced in a study of blood T cell repertoires in COVID-19. Data came from immunoSEQ multiplex PCR; TCRdb stores just in-frame clones and leaves some out. The sample carries hundreds of thousands of clones, around 83% recorded once. The sequencing input was peripheral blood. These receptors all come from a woman between 50 and 59 years old with acute or convalescent COVID-19.

The chain couples TRBV28 to TRBJ1-5; TRBD1 agrees at 10 bases. The CDR3 spans 13 residues. Looked up from germline, CDR1 is MDHEN and CDR2 is SYDVKM. V lost 6 bases, J lost 5 bases, and 1 base stayed unmatched. The CDR3 bases are TGTGCCAGCAGAGGGACAGGGGATCAGCCCCAGCATTTT. Its translation is CASRGTGDQPQHF.

This clone was detected only once. The chain has TRBV5-5 and TRBJ2-2; 7 positions agree with TRBD2. Germline V CDR1 and CDR2: SGHKS, YYEKEE (reference sequence). With 5 bases clipped from V and 1 base from J, the junction kept 5 bases outside the gene matches. The CDR3 consists of 15 residues. CDR3 residues: CASREAGRNTGELFF. As DNA, the CDR3 is TGTGCCAGCAGGGAAGCGGGGCGGAACACCGGGGAGCTGTTTTTT.

The chain joins TRBV28 to TRBJ2-5; a weak D match, TRBD1 (5 bases). Trimming pared 6 bases from V and 4 bases from J, leaving 12 bases between. The germline V gene has CDR1 MDHEN and CDR2 SYDVKM. This CDR3 comprises 13 residues. The CDR3 DNA reads TGTGCCAGCAGGGGGCTGACGGGAGAGACCCAGTACTTC. Translating it yields CASRGLTGETQYF.

The chain combines TRBV29-1 with TRBJ2-5; unclear D gene. This CDR3 contains 13 residues. Germline values: CDR1 SQVTM, CDR2 ANQGSEA. Trimming took off 5 bases at V and 2 bases at J, with 12 bases between the two ends. Here the CDR3 DNA reads TGCAGCGTTAAGTTGGGCAGACAAGAGACCCAGTACTTC. Its translation is CSVKLGRQETQYF.

The rearrangement uses TRBV11-3 and TRBJ2-1; 8 bases match TRBD2. Germline CDR1 SGHNT, CDR2 YENEEA. This CDR3 has 13 amino acids. The V gene end was trimmed by 3 bases and the J gene end by 7 bases; junction bases not matched to a gene: 2. Here the CDR3 DNA reads TGTGCCAGCAGCTTGACGGGAGGGAATGAGCAGTTCTTC. Its protein product is CASSLTGGNEQFF.

The chain recombines TRBV28 with TRBJ2-7; D may be TRBD1 (6 bases). Deletions cut 4 bases from V and 1 base from J, with 14 bases between. The CDR3 covers 15 residues. Germline CDR1 is MDHEN and CDR2 is SYDVKM. The CDR3 loop is CASSSTGQGSYEQYF. CDR3 DNA sequence: TGTGCCAGCAGTTCTACAGGGCAGGGGTCCTACGAGCAGTACTTC.

V usage is TRBV5-1 and J usage is TRBJ2-7; D remains ambiguous. Trimming removed 4 bases from V and 2 bases from J, with 16 bases in between. Germline-derived CDR1 and CDR2 are SGHRS and YFSETQ. This CDR3 has 15 residues. DNA of the CDR3: TGCGCCAGCAGCCTATCCAACTCGCCACCCTACGAGCAGTACTTC. This encodes CASSLSNSPPYEQYF.

This rearrangement joins TRBV24-1 to TRBJ1-1; a possible D gene is TRBD1 (6 bases). Trimming left V 7 bases short and J 4 bases short, with 12 bases between. CDR3 length: 13 amino acids. Per the germline V gene, CDR1 is KGHDR and CDR2 is SFDVKD. The CDR3 protein is CATRGQSFTEAFF. The CDR3 DNA reads as TGTGCCACCAGAGGACAGAGTTTCACTGAAGCTTTCTTT.

The V and J genes are TRBV27 and TRBJ2-1; D is ambiguous. CDR1 is MNHEY and CDR2 is SMNVEV in the germline V gene (reference sequence). The CDR3 loop spans 18 amino acids. Trimming took off 3 bases at V and 0 bases at J, with 18 bases between the two ends. The CDR3 DNA is TGTGCCAGCAGTTTTGGTCTCTCCGGTTGGAGCTCCTACAATGAGCAGTTCTTC. Its translation: CASSFGLSGWSSYNEQFF.

V usage is TRBV2 and J usage is TRBJ2-1, with 14 positions matching TRBD2. The CDR3 has 15 residues. With V trimmed by 1 base and J by 7 bases, 0 bases remained unmatched. CDR1 SNHLY and CDR2 FYNNEI come from the germline V gene. As DNA, the CDR3 is TGTGCCAGCAGTGAAGGGACTAGCGGGAGGAATGAGCAGTTCTTC. The encoded protein is CASSEGTSGRNEQFF.

This chain uses TRBV27 with TRBJ2-7; the D gene is possibly TRBD1 (5 bases). The germline V and J ends were trimmed by 8 bases and 0 bases, with 14 bases remaining between them. There are 14 residues in the CDR3. The germline gives CDR1 MNHEY, CDR2 SMNVEV (reference sequence). CDR3 bases: TGTGCCAGCCAAAGGGGTCCCATCTCCTACGAGCAGTACTTC. Translating it yields CASQRGPISYEQYF.

The chain uses TRBV4-1 and TRBJ1-3, with a possible D match to TRBD1 (6 bases). CDR1 MGHRA and CDR2 YSYEKL come from the germline V gene. The CDR3 has 17 residues. Between the trimmed V and J ends, which lost 3 bases and 7 bases, there was a span of 22 bases. This chain's CDR3 is CASSQGAGATAWNTIYF. CDR3 in DNA: TGCGCCAGCAGCCAGGGGGCCGGGGCGACGGCATGGAACACCATATATTTT.

V is TRBV2 and J is TRBJ1-2; 8 positions agree with TRBD1. Germline CDR1 and CDR2: SNHLY and FYNNEI. V lost 6 bases and J lost 7; bases outside the gene matches: 4. This CDR3 contains 12 residues. Here the CDR3 reads CASRTQGGGYTF. In DNA, the CDR3 is TGTGCCAGCAGGACACAGGGGGGTGGCTACACCTTC. Based on the CDR3 plus reference TRBV2 and TRBJ1-2, the full variable domain is EPEVTQTPSHQVTQMGQEVILRCVPISNHLYFYWYRQILGQKVEFLVSFYNNEISEKSEIFDDQFSVERPDGSNFTLKIRSTKLEDSAMYFCASRTQGGGYTFGSGTRLTVV.

The CDR3 loop is CASSKEPLRTRCTDTQYF. For the CDR3, the DNA is TGTGCCAGCAGCAAAGAACCCCTTAGGACAAGATGCACAGATACGCAGTATTTT. The V call is TRBV21-1, the J call TRBJ2-3; TRBD1 is taken as the D call from the table, unchecked against the DNA. TRBV21-1 is an annotated pseudogene. This CDR3 has 18 amino acids.

The chain joins TRBV2 to TRBJ1-4; possibly TRBD1 for D (5 bases). The length of the CDR3 is 15 residues. V lost 8 bases, J lost 7 bases, and 20 bases lay in between. Germline-derived CDR1 and CDR2 are SNHLY and FYNNEI. The CDR3, as DNA: TGTGCCAGCGTACGGAGTCCAGGGTGGGGTGAAAAACTGTTTTTT. It encodes CASVRSPGWGEKLFF.

The chain employs TRBV4-1 and TRBJ1-4; D is ambiguous. Looked up from germline, CDR1 is MGHRA and CDR2 is YSYEKL. The V and J ends lost 3 bases and 8 bases respectively, with 7 bases between them. The CDR3 sequence is 12 residues long. The CDR3 loop reads CASSQTGEKLFF. CDR3 DNA sequence: TGCGCCAGCAGCCAGACGGGGGAAAAACTGTTTTTT.

The sample holds a few counts of this clone. The chain has TRBV29-1 and TRBJ1-2; tentatively, D is TRBD1 (6 bases). The CDR3 consists of 12 residues. Per germline, CDR1 SQVTM and CDR2 ANQGSEA. Trimming cost V 4 bases and J 5 bases, with 11 bases left between them. CDR3 coding DNA: TGCAGCGTTGCAGGGGTTTCATATGGCTACACCTTC. It specifies CSVAGVSYGYTF.

J is TRBJ2-5 and V is TRBV21-1; TRBD2, the table's D call, was not compared with the DNA. TRBV21-1 corresponds to a pseudogene. CDR3 size: 18 residues. The CDR3 loop reads CASSKARDYRNNQETQYF. The CDR3 region has the DNA TGTGCCAGCAGCAAAGCAAGGGACTACCGCAACAACCAAGAGACCCAGTACTTC.

The chain links TRBV10-1 to TRBJ2-7; no reliable D call. The V gene's germline CDR1 is WNHNN and CDR2 SYGVQD (reference sequence). Trimming took off 5 bases at V and 6 bases at J, with 11 bases between the two ends. The CDR3 contains 12 residues. CDR3 protein: CASSLGGGEQYF. The CDR3 DNA is TGCGCCAGCAGTCTAGGCGGCGGCGAGCAGTACTTC.

This clone has a single count. The genes are TRBV19 and TRBJ2-3, with 11 bases matching TRBD2. CDR1 is LNHDA and CDR2 is SQIVND in the germline V gene (reference sequence). V lost 4 bases and J lost 5; bases outside the gene matches: 5. The CDR3 loop spans 15 amino acids. The CDR3 bases are TGTGCCAGTAGTACCCGCCTAGCGGGAGGAGATACGCAGTATTTT. This encodes CASSTRLAGGDTQYF.

The chain couples TRBV2 to TRBJ2-7; TRBD1 matches 7 bases. This CDR3 has 14 residues. Germline trimming cut 3 bases from V and 4 bases from J; bases unmatched to any gene: 6. Germline assignment: CDR1 SNHLY and CDR2 FYNNEI. The CDR3, as DNA: TGTGCCAGCAGTGATGTGAAGGGGGCGTACGAGCAGTACTTC. Protein sequence: CASSDVKGAYEQYF.

This chain uses TRBV7-6 with TRBJ2-3, with 8 bases that match TRBD1. After removal of 4 bases from V and 3 bases from J, the junction contained 6 bases not matched to a gene. CDR3 length: 15 amino acids. CDR1 and CDR2 from the germline V gene are SGHVS and FNYEAQ. Here the CDR3 reads CASSYGQGSTDTQYF. Written as DNA, the CDR3 is TGTGCCAGCAGCTACGGACAGGGCTCTACAGATACGCAGTATTTT. The complete variable domain, with remaining parts taken from reference TRBV7-6 and TRBJ2-3, reads GAGVSQSPRYKVTKRGQDVALRCDPISGHVSLYWYRQALGQGPEFLTYFNYEAQQDKSGLPNDRFSAERPEGSISTLTIQRTEQRDSAMYRCASSYGQGSTDTQYFGPGTRLTVL.

This clone turned up a few times. V and J are TRBV24-1 and TRBJ1-5; 12 bases fit TRBD1. The J segment lost 1 base and the V segment lost 3 bases, leaving 12 bases of the junction unmatched. The CDR3 is 20 residues long. Per the germline V gene, CDR1 is KGHDR and CDR2 is SFDVKD. Here the CDR3 reads CATSDRLPGTGGLSNQPQHF. CDR3 coding DNA: TGTGCCACCAGTGATCGACTGCCCGGGACAGGGGGCTTGAGCAATCAGCCCCAGCATTTT.

This chain joins TRBV6-5 and TRBJ1-2, with D perhaps matching TRBD1 (5 bases). The CDR3 is 13 amino acids. Germline V lookup: CDR1 MNHEY, CDR2 SVGAGI. The V end was cut by 8 bases, the J end by 8 bases, with 18 bases between. CDR3 sequence (DNA): TGTGCCAGCCACTCGGGCGGCGGGGGAGGCTACACCTTC. It encodes CASHSGGGGGYTF.

The chain joins TRBV5-1 to TRBJ1-1; maybe TRBD1 (5 bases). The CDR3 has 16 amino acids. Deletions cut 6 bases from V and 6 bases from J, with 24 bases between. Per the germline V gene, CDR1 is SGHRS and CDR2 is YFSETQ. This chain's CDR3 is CASTRGGATMGPEAFF. CDR3 nucleotide sequence: TGCGCCAGCACCCGGGGAGGGGCCACCATGGGGCCTGAAGCTTTCTTT.

J is TRBJ1-5 and V is TRBV28; weak D call: TRBD1 (6 bases). Germline CDR1 reads MDHEN; CDR2 reads SYDVKM. The CDR3 has 16 amino acids. The V end was cut by 7 bases, the J end by 0 bases, with 16 bases between. The DNA of the CDR3 is TGTGCCAGCAAAACCCCCGGGACATATAGCAATCAGCCCCAGCATTTT. Its translation: CASKTPGTYSNQPQHF.

In DNA form, the CDR3 reads TGTGCCAGCAGCTGGATCGACTTTAGCACAGATACGCAGTATTTT. Amino acid sequence: CASSWIDFSTDTQYF. This chain joins TRBV5-6 and TRBJ2-3, with D unclear. Trimming cost V 3 bases and J 0 bases, with 11 bases left between them. CDR1 SGHDT and CDR2 YYEEEE come from the germline V gene. This CDR3 is 15 amino acids long.

The CDR3 region has the DNA TGTGCCGGTGGACAGGGGCCCTCTGTTGCTTTCTTT. This gives the protein CAGGQGPSVAFF. V usage is TRBV12-3 or TRBV12-4 and J usage is TRBJ1-1; 9 positions match TRBD1. V lost 11 bases and J lost 11; bases outside the gene matches: 12. The CDR3 is 12 amino acids.

This chain uses TRBV4-2 with TRBJ2-7; possibly TRBD2 for D (7 bases). Germline V lookup: CDR1 LGHNA, CDR2 YNFKEQ. The V end was cut by 4 bases, the J end by 5 bases, with 21 bases between. This CDR3 region has 16 residues. CDR3 amino acids: CASSPDGGGRSHEQYF. CDR3 nucleotide sequence: TGTGCCAGCAGCCCCGACGGGGGCGGGAGATCCCACGAGCAGTACTTC.

This chain joins TRBV5-1 and TRBJ2-4; 7 nucleotides line up with TRBD1. V dropped 5 bases and J dropped 6; count of bases not matched to a gene: 11. CDR1 and CDR2 from the germline V gene are SGHRS and YFSETQ. The CDR3 totals 15 residues. This CDR3 reads CASRQTPWDRNIQYF. In DNA, the CDR3 is TGCGCCAGCAGACAGACACCCTGGGACAGAAACATTCAGTACTTC.

J is TRBJ1-6 and V is TRBV27; D remains unclear. With 0 bases removed from V and 9 bases from J, the gap between germline ends came to 6 bases. This CDR3 region has 13 residues. The germline gives CDR1 MNHEY, CDR2 SMNVEV (reference sequence). CDR3 in amino acids: CASSLSGVSPLHF. The CDR3 coding sequence is TGTGCCAGCAGTTTATCCGGGGTTTCACCCCTCCACTTT.

V is TRBV13 and J is TRBJ2-7; 7 bases line up with TRBD1. Looked up from germline, CDR1 is PRHDT and CDR2 is FYEKMQ (reference sequence). V lost 6 bases to trimming and J lost 2 bases; unmatched junction nucleotides: 4. This CDR3 has 13 amino acids. The CDR3: CASSGTETYEQYF. CDR3 sequence (DNA): TGTGCCAGCAGTGGGACAGAGACCTACGAGCAGTACTTC.